The 21 T cell receptor beta chains given below trace back to one sample, sequenced in a study of OX40 agonist ivuxolimab in advanced cancers. Some clones are missing from TCRdb's copy, which holds only in-frame ones; the method was immunoSEQ multiplex PCR. The sample contains about 77,000 clones, under 90% of which appear only once. The sequencing used CD4+ or CD8+ T cells sorted from blood, collected in a trial of the OX40 agonist ivuxolimab. Receptors were obtained from an adult with an advanced solid tumor such as melanoma, head and neck, liver or kidney cancer.

V and J are TRBV5-1 and TRBJ1-4; D not certain. The CDR3 is 15 amino acids. Germline V gene sequence: CDR1 SGHRS, CDR2 YFSETQ. V was shortened by 0 bases and J by 0 bases, with 6 bases between the two germline ends. The CDR3 DNA reads as TGCGCCAGCAGCTTGGCTGGGGCAACTAATGAAAAACTGTTTTTT. Its protein is CASSLAGATNEKLFF.

The chain uses TRBV5-1 and TRBJ2-1; no firm D call. V was clipped by 2 bases and J by 2 bases, with 11 bases between them. Looked up from germline, CDR1 is SGHRS and CDR2 is YFSETQ. The CDR3 loop spans 15 amino acids. The CDR3 DNA reads TGCGCCAGCAGCTTAATCGGTGGGACCTACAATGAGCAGTTCTTC. As protein: CASSLIGGTYNEQFF.

This clone was recorded only once. The chain joins TRBV30 to TRBJ2-3; no definite D call. The length of the CDR3 is 11 residues. V dropped 0 bases and J dropped 7 bases, with 5 bases sitting between them. Per the germline V gene, CDR1 is GTSNPN and CDR2 is SVGIG (reference sequence). The CDR3 DNA is TGTGCCTGGAGTGTAAGCCATACGCAGTATTTT. This encodes CAWSVSHTQYF.

This clone was observed a handful of times. This chain connects TRBV28 to TRBJ1-3, with D uncertain. Germline-derived CDR1 and CDR2 are MDHEN and SYDVKM. This CDR3 spans 11 amino acids. Trimming took off 8 bases at V and 12 bases at J, with 14 bases between the two ends. In DNA form, the CDR3 reads TGTGCCAGCGGACCGAGAGAGGGCATATATTTT. Translating gives CASGPREGIYF.

V is TRBV29-1 and J is TRBJ2-5; D perhaps matches TRBD2 (6 bases). Trimming removed 4 bases from V and 7 bases from J, with 19 bases in between. The CDR3 length is 14 residues. Germline CDR1 reads SQVTM; CDR2 reads ANQGSEA. CDR3 bases: TGCAGCGTTGTAGTCTCCGGCGGGGACGGGACCCAGTACTTC. Protein: CSVVVSGGDGTQYF.

The CDR3 here is CASSLPGSGETQYF. CDR3 nucleotide sequence: TGCGCCAGCAGCTTGCCAGGGAGTGGAGAGACCCAGTACTTC. The chain couples TRBV5-1 to TRBJ2-5; D might be TRBD1 or TRBD2, each matching 5 bases. V was shortened by 1 base and J by 4 bases, with 11 bases between the two germline ends. The CDR3 has 14 amino acids. Per the germline V gene, CDR1 is SGHRS and CDR2 is YFSETQ.

The chain carries TRBV18 and TRBJ1-5; 7 positions match TRBD1. The germline V gene has CDR1 KGHSH and CDR2 LQKENI. This CDR3 has 16 amino acids. Trimming took 1 base from V and 5 from J; bases not matched to a gene: 8. The CDR3 DNA reads as TGTGCCAGCTCACCACAGGCAGGGGGTTTTGATCAGCCCCAGCATTTT. It encodes CASSPQAGGFDQPQHF.

The CDR3 bases are TGTGCCAGCACCCCGGAAGGGAGGGGTGGGGGCTACACCTTC. Its protein product is CASTPEGRGGGYTF. V and J are TRBV2 and TRBJ1-2; D possibly corresponds to TRBD1 (5 bases). Germline V gene data show CDR1 as SNHLY and CDR2 as FYNNEI. The CDR3 runs to 14 residues. V was pared by 7 bases and J by 8 bases, with 20 bases between. The full variable domain, with the rest looked up from reference TRBV2 and TRBJ1-2, is EPEVTQTPSHQVTQMGQEVILRCVPISNHLYFYWYRQILGQKVEFLVSFYNNEISEKSEIFDDQFSVERPDGSNFTLKIRSTKLEDSAMYFCASTPEGRGGGYTFGSGTRLTVV.

This clone was observed once. V usage is TRBV15 and J usage is TRBJ2-7; perhaps TRBD2 as D (6 bases). The CDR3 has 14 amino acids. V gave up 0 bases and J gave up 5 bases, with 11 bases separating them. Germline values: CDR1 LNHNV, CDR2 YYDKDF (reference sequence). In DNA form, the CDR3 reads TGTGCCACCAGCAGAGATATGGAGGGCCACGAGCAGTACTTC. Translation: CATSRDMEGHEQYF.

The genes are TRBV5-1 and TRBJ1-5; 8 nucleotides line up with TRBD1. This CDR3 is 17 amino acids long. V lost 3 bases to trimming and J lost 5 bases; unmatched junction nucleotides: 13. From germline, CDR1 is SGHRS and CDR2 YFSETQ. Here the CDR3 reads CASSSGPGGEGYQPQHF. CDR3 coding DNA: TGCGCCAGCAGCTCGGGGCCAGGGGGCGAGGGCTATCAGCCCCAGCATTTT.

This clone was observed a few times. This sequence joins TRBV27 and TRBJ1-3, with D hard to call. Germline V gives CDR1 MNHEY, CDR2 SMNVEV (reference sequence). Trimming shortened V by 6 bases and J by 0 bases, and 18 bases separated the two germline ends. The CDR3 totals 17 residues. CDR3 amino acids: CASSQRGGTFSGNTIYF. The CDR3 DNA is TGTGCCAGCAGCCAACGGGGAGGAACCTTCTCTGGAAACACCATATATTTT.

V and J are TRBV5-1 and TRBJ1-3; D is unclear. CDR1 is SGHRS, CDR2 YFSETQ, per germline. Trimming removed 4 bases from V and 8 bases from J, with 7 bases in between. This CDR3 is built from 11 residues. DNA for the CDR3: TGCGCCAGCAGCGGGGAGTACACCATATATTTT. Translated: CASSGEYTIYF.

The chain recombines TRBV14 with TRBJ2-1; D gene uncertain. Germline loops: CDR1 SGHDN, CDR2 FVKESK. The CDR3 is 16 residues long. The V end was cut by 1 base, the J end by 0 bases, with 10 bases between. The chain's CDR3 is CASSQVSLSSYNEQFF. CDR3 sequence (DNA): TGTGCCAGCAGCCAAGTCTCCTTAAGCTCCTACAATGAGCAGTTCTTC.

V and J are TRBV5-8 and TRBJ1-1, with TRBD1 identical over 10 bases. With 2 bases clipped from V and 4 bases from J, the junction kept 5 bases outside the gene matches. CDR1 and CDR2 from the germline V gene are SGHTS and YDEGEE. CDR3 length: 15 amino acids. As DNA, the CDR3 is TGTGCCAGCAGCTTATGGACAGGGGGAGTCACTGAAGCTTTCTTT. Translating gives CASSLWTGGVTEAFF.

The CDR3: CSVGREPNYEQYF. CDR3 nucleotides: TGCAGCGTTGGTCGCGAGCCTAACTACGAGCAGTACTTC. The chain employs TRBV29-1 and TRBJ2-7; D gene unclear. The CDR3 consists of 13 residues. Trimming cost V 4 bases and J 3 bases, with 13 bases left between them. Germline CDR1 reads SQVTM; CDR2 reads ANQGSEA.

The chain combines TRBV13 with TRBJ1-2, with 8 bases fitting TRBD1. Per germline, CDR1 PRHDT and CDR2 FYEKMQ (reference sequence). V trimming: 4 bases; J trimming: 8 bases; junction bases outside the gene matches: 9. CDR3 length: 14 amino acids. The CDR3 protein is CASSSTQGAGGYTF. CDR3 sequence (DNA): TGTGCCAGCAGCTCCACCCAGGGGGCGGGGGGCTACACCTTC.

J is TRBJ1-1 and V is TRBV4-2; no reliable D call. The ends were cut back, 4 bases at V and 2 bases at J, with 8 bases in the middle. The length of the CDR3 is 13 residues. Per germline, CDR1 LGHNA and CDR2 YNFKEQ. CDR3 nucleotide sequence: TGTGCCAGCAGCCTCCGGAGTAACACTGAAGCTTTCTTT. Protein product: CASSLRSNTEAFF.

V gene TRBV28 combines with J gene TRBJ1-3, with no clear D. The V end was cut by 4 bases, the J end by 0 bases, with 7 bases between. CDR1 and CDR2 from the germline V gene are MDHEN and SYDVKM. There are 14 residues in the CDR3. Here the CDR3 reads CASSSSVSGNTIYF. DNA of the CDR3: TGTGCCAGCAGTTCCTCTGTCTCTGGAAACACCATATATTTT.

This chain joins TRBV11-2 and TRBJ2-7; D unclear. The CDR3 length is 14 residues. Between the trimmed V and J ends, which lost 1 base and 2 bases, there was a span of 9 bases. CDR1 SGHAT and CDR2 FQNNGV come from the germline V gene. The CDR3 DNA reads TGTGCCAGCAGCTTAGGTGTGGATGCCTACGAGCAGTACTTC. This encodes CASSLGVDAYEQYF.

The rearrangement links TRBV6-5 to TRBJ1-3; no reliable D call. This CDR3 has 14 amino acids. In germline, CDR1 is MNHEY, CDR2 SVGAGI. Trimming took off 6 bases at V and 0 bases at J, with 9 bases between the two ends. The CDR3 DNA sequence: TGTGCCAGCAGCCCAGCGATCTCTGGAAACACCATATATTTT. Translated: CASSPAISGNTIYF.

The chain carries TRBV5-1 and TRBJ2-1; perhaps TRBD2 as D (6 bases). In germline, CDR1 is SGHRS, CDR2 YFSETQ. The CDR3 is 14 residues long. V lost 4 bases and J 7 bases, leaving 15 bases between the germline ends. CDR3 amino acids: CASSLPGGTNEQFF. The CDR3, as DNA: TGCGCCAGCAGCCTCCCTGGGGGGACTAATGAGCAGTTCTTC. The full variable domain, with the rest looked up from reference TRBV5-1 and TRBJ2-1, is KAGVTQTPRYLIKTRGQQVTLSCSPISGHRSVSWYQQTPGQGLQFLFEYFSETQRNKGNFPGRFSGRQFSNSRSEMNVSTLELGDSALYLCASSLPGGTNEQFFGPGTRLTVL.